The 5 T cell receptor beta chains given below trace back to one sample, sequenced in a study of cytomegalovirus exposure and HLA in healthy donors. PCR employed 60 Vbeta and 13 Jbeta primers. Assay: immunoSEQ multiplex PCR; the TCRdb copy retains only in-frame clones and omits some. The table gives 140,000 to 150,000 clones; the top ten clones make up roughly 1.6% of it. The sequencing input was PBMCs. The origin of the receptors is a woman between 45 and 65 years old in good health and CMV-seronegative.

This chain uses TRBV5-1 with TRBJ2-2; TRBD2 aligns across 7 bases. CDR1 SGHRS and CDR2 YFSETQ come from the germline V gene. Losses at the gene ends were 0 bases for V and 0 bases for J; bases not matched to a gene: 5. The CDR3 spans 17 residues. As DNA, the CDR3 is TGCGCCAGCAGCTTGGAAGCGGGGTCTACGAACACCGGGGAGCTGTTTTTT. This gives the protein CASSLEAGSTNTGELFF.

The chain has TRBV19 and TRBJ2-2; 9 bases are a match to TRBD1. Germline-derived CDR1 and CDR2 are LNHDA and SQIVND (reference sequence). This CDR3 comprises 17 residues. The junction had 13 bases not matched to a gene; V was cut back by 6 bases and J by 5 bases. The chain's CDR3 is CASRDRGGGTYTGELFF. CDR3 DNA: TGTGCCAGTAGGGACAGGGGTGGAGGTACTTATACCGGGGAGCTGTTTTTT.

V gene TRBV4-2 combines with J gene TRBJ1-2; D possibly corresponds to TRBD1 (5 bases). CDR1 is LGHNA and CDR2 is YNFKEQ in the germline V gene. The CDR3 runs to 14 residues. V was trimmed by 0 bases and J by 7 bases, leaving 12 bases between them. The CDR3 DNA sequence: TGTGCCAGCAGCCAAGATATCGGGGGTTCTGGCTACACCTTC. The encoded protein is CASSQDIGGSGYTF.

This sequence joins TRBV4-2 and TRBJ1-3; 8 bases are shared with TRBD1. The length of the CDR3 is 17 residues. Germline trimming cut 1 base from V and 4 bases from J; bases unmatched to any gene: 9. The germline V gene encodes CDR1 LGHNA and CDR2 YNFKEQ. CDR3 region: CASSQAVDRGGGNTIYF. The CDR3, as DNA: TGTGCCAGCAGCCAAGCGGTCGACAGGGGCGGGGGAAACACCATATATTTT.

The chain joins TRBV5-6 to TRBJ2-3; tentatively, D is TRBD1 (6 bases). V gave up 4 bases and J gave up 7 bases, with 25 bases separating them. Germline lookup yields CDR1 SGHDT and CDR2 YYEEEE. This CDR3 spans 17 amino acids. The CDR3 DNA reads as TGTGCCAGCAGCCAGGGTAATTGGGGGCCTCCCTGGAATACGCAGTATTTT. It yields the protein CASSQGNWGPPWNTQYF.